Listed here are 23 T cell receptor beta chains from one sample, sequenced in a study of OX40 agonist ivuxolimab in advanced cancers. Repertoires were generated with immunoSEQ multiplex PCR, while TCRdb's copy carries only in-frame clones and drops some. The sample lists some 90,000 clones; about 93% were seen once. The specimen was CD4+ or CD8+ T cells sorted from blood, collected in a trial of the OX40 agonist ivuxolimab. These receptors came from an adult with an advanced solid tumor such as melanoma, head and neck, liver or kidney cancer.

The V call is TRBV4-1, the J call TRBJ2-3, with 7 nucleotides matching TRBD2. The CDR3 contains 15 residues. Germline V CDR1 and CDR2: MGHRA, YSYEKL. V was pared by 4 bases and J by 5 bases, with 9 bases of the junction left unmatched. The CDR3 sequence: CASSLWGEGQDTQYF. CDR3 in DNA: TGCGCCAGCAGCCTCTGGGGGGAGGGCCAAGATACGCAGTATTTT.

V usage is TRBV2 and J usage is TRBJ1-3; D uncertain. This CDR3 contains 19 residues. Trimming pared 7 bases from V and 0 bases from J, leaving 25 bases between. CDR1 SNHLY and CDR2 FYNNEI come from the germline V gene. CDR3 in DNA: TGTGCCAGCACCCCACAACCCTCCAACGGGCTCTACTCTGGAAACACCATATATTTT. As protein: CASTPQPSNGLYSGNTIYF.

The V gene is TRBV19, the J gene TRBJ1-5; 9 bases agree with TRBD1. The germline V gene encodes CDR1 LNHDA and CDR2 SQIVND (reference sequence). The CDR3 consists of 15 residues. Losses at the gene ends were 5 bases for V and 5 bases for J; bases not matched to a gene: 7. The CDR3 coding sequence is TGTGCCAGTAGTTCGGGACAGGGATTCCATCAGCCCCAGCATTTT. This gives the protein CASSSGQGFHQPQHF.

V and J are TRBV7-9 and TRBJ2-3; TRBD1 aligns across 7 bases. V gave up 5 bases and J gave up 1 base; unmatched junction bases: 15. The CDR3 contains 18 residues. Germline lookup yields CDR1 SEHNR and CDR2 FQNEAQ (reference sequence). CDR3 DNA sequence: TGTGCCAGCAGCGAACTCCGACAGGGTCAGTGGGGCACAGATACGCAGTATTTT. This encodes CASSELRQGQWGTDTQYF.

The gene calls are TRBV4-3 and TRBJ2-3; D remains unclear. The CDR3 covers 14 residues. Germline V lookup: CDR1 LGHNA, CDR2 YSLEER. V was shortened by 0 bases and J by 2 bases, with 6 bases between the two germline ends. This CDR3 reads CASSQEVYTDTQYF. CDR3 coding DNA: TGCGCCAGCAGCCAAGAGGTCTACACAGATACGCAGTATTTT.

The rearrangement joins TRBV5-5 to TRBJ2-1, with 12 bases that match TRBD2. CDR3 size: 15 residues. Germline V gene sequence: CDR1 SGHKS, CDR2 YYEKEE (reference sequence). J gave up 10 bases and V 4 bases, and 9 bases lay outside the gene matches. The CDR3 bases are TGTGCCAGCAGCGCGGCTAGCGGGAGGGATCGGGAGCAGTTCTTC. Protein: CASSAASGRDREQFF. The full variable domain, its missing parts supplied by reference TRBV5-5 and TRBJ2-1, is DAGVTQSPTHLIKTRGQQVTLRCSPISGHKSVSWYQQVLGQGPQFIFQYYEKEERGRGNFPDRFSARQFPNYSSELNVNALLLGDSALYLCASSAASGRDREQFFGPGTRLTVL.

The chain has TRBV30 and TRBJ2-2, with no clear D. Per germline, CDR1 GTSNPN and CDR2 SVGIG (reference sequence). The CDR3 length is 14 residues. Between the trimmed V and J ends, which lost 8 bases and 4 bases, there was a span of 17 bases. CDR3 in DNA: TGTGCCCAAGGAGCTCCAGCCCGCACCGGGGAGCTGTTTTTT. Translation: CAQGAPARTGELFF.

In its sample, this clone was seen once. J is TRBJ2-1 and V is TRBV28; 11 bases match TRBD2. CDR1 and CDR2 (germline): MDHEN, SYDVKM. CDR3 length: 17 amino acids. Germline trimming cut 10 bases from V and 6 bases from J; bases unmatched to any gene: 17. CDR3 DNA: TGTGCCACTATCGGAGGGGATGTTAGCGGGAGGGCCAATGAGCAGTTCTTC. It codes for CATIGGDVSGRANEQFF.

CDR3 sequence (DNA): TGTGCCAGCAGCTCCAGGGGTGGCCCCACAGATACGCAGTATTTT. This gives the protein CASSSRGGPTDTQYF. The chain combines TRBV9 with TRBJ2-3, with D possibly matching TRBD1 (6 bases). Trimming left V 4 bases short and J 2 bases short, with 14 bases between. Looked up from germline, CDR1 is SGDLS and CDR2 is YYNGEE. This CDR3 comprises 15 residues.

The count of this clone is one. The CDR3 bases are TGTGCCAGCAGAGACCACCAAGAGACCCAGTACTTC. Amino acids: CASRDHQETQYF. The rearrangement uses TRBV21-1 and TRBJ2-5. TRBV21-1 is described as a pseudogene. The CDR3 has 12 amino acids.

V is TRBV2 and J is TRBJ1-5; TRBD1 is a possible D gene (6 bases). CDR1 and CDR2 (germline): SNHLY, FYNNEI. The germline V and J ends were trimmed by 6 bases and 4 bases, with 16 bases remaining between them. The CDR3 covers 15 residues. The CDR3 here is CASRADRFGNQPQHF. The CDR3 DNA reads TGTGCCAGCAGGGCCGACAGGTTCGGTAATCAGCCCCAGCATTTT.

The chain recombines TRBV29-1 with TRBJ2-2, with 10 bases matching TRBD1. CDR1 SQVTM and CDR2 ANQGSEA come from the germline V gene. V gave up 5 bases and J gave up 2 bases; unmatched junction bases: 2. The CDR3 is 14 amino acids. CDR3 nucleotide sequence: TGCAGCGTTCGGACAGGGGGAAACACCGGGGAGCTGTTTTTT. This sequence encodes CSVRTGGNTGELFF.

The chain couples TRBV19 to TRBJ1-5; 8 nucleotides match TRBD1. V lost 7 bases to trimming and J lost 4 bases; unmatched junction nucleotides: 9. The CDR3 spans 15 residues. The germline V gene has CDR1 LNHDA and CDR2 SQIVND (reference sequence). CDR3 coding DNA: TGTGCCAGTAACAGCCAGGGGGCAACGAATCAGCCCCAGCATTTT. Translation gives CASNSQGATNQPQHF.

The chain is built from TRBV6-6 and TRBJ1-3, with TRBD1 as a possible D gene (5 bases). Germline V CDR1 and CDR2: MNHNY, SVGAGI (reference sequence). Trimming removed 2 bases at V and 12 bases at J, with 11 bases between. The CDR3 is made up of 12 amino acids. CDR3 coding DNA: TGTGCCAGCAGTTACGGGGGAGGGGTCATATATTTT. Protein sequence: CASSYGGGVIYF.

This clone was seen once. This rearrangement joins TRBV30 to TRBJ2-1; 14 nucleotides line up with TRBD2. With V trimmed by 4 bases and J by 0 bases, 8 bases remained unmatched. Looked up from germline, CDR1 is GTSNPN and CDR2 is SVGIG (reference sequence). The CDR3 extends over 18 amino acids. The CDR3 reads CAWITGTSGSSSYNEQFF. The CDR3 DNA reads as TGTGCCTGGATCACCGGGACTAGCGGGAGCAGCTCCTACAATGAGCAGTTCTTC.

Here the CDR3 DNA reads TGTGCCAGCAGCTTAAGGACAGGGGTGTTGGATACGCAGTATTTT. Translated, it gives CASSLRTGVLDTQYF. The chain recombines TRBV7-3 with TRBJ2-3, with 9 bases identical to TRBD1. V trimming: 1 base; J trimming: 6 bases; junction bases outside the gene matches: 5. This CDR3 has 15 amino acids. CDR1 SGHTA and CDR2 FQGTGA come from the germline V gene. Full variable domain (remainder filled in from reference TRBV7-3 and TRBJ2-3): GAGVSQTPSNKVTEKGKYVELRCDPISGHTALYWYRQSLGQGPEFLIYFQGTGAADDSGLPNDRFFAVRPEGSVSTLKIQRTERGDSAVYLCASSLRTGVLDTQYFGPGTRLTVL.

This clone was seen only once. This chain uses TRBV7-9 with TRBJ2-3, with D perhaps matching TRBD1 or TRBD2 (5 bases each). V was pared by 3 bases and J by 4 bases, with 14 bases between. This CDR3 comprises 15 residues. Germline V gene lookup returns CDR1 SEHNR and CDR2 FQNEAQ (reference sequence). CDR3 coding DNA: TGTGCCAGCAGCTTTTCGGGTGGGGGTTCAGATACGCAGTATTTT. The encoded protein is CASSFSGGGSDTQYF.

V and J are TRBV5-1 and TRBJ2-2; 9 bases line up with TRBD2. V dropped 7 bases and J dropped 4; count of bases not matched to a gene: 11. The CDR3 contains 16 residues. The germline gives CDR1 SGHRS, CDR2 YFSETQ. The CDR3 loop reads CASSPLAGEFTGELFF. The CDR3 DNA follows: TGCGCCAGCTCGCCATTAGCGGGAGAATTCACCGGGGAGCTGTTTTTT.

V usage is TRBV5-1 and J usage is TRBJ1-1, with D perhaps matching TRBD1 (6 bases). The CDR3 covers 14 residues. CDR1 and CDR2 (germline): SGHRS, YFSETQ. V lost 4 bases and J 0 bases, leaving 10 bases between the germline ends. CDR3 loop: CASSTGQMNTEAFF. The CDR3 region has the DNA TGCGCCAGCAGCACGGGACAAATGAACACTGAAGCTTTCTTT.

The chain couples TRBV18 to TRBJ2-5; D not certain. The germline V and J ends were trimmed by 4 bases and 13 bases, with 16 bases remaining between them. Germline values: CDR1 KGHSH, CDR2 LQKENI. CDR3 length: 12 residues. DNA of the CDR3: TGTGCCAGCTCACGGCAGGACGGCGCCTCGTACTTC. As protein: CASSRQDGASYF.

V usage is TRBV19 and J usage is TRBJ1-4; 7 bases line up with TRBD1. CDR3 size: 14 residues. With V trimmed by 10 bases and J by 5 bases, 10 bases remained unmatched. Looked up from germline, CDR1 is LNHDA and CDR2 is SQIVND (reference sequence). The CDR3 reads CATRQGELNEKLFF. CDR3 DNA sequence: TGTGCCACGAGACAGGGTGAATTGAATGAAAAACTGTTTTTT.

The chain recombines TRBV5-6 with TRBJ1-1; D is possibly TRBD1 (6 bases). This CDR3 is 14 amino acids long. Germline CDR1 and CDR2: SGHDT and YYEEEE. Trimming took 2 bases from V and 5 from J, leaving 13 bases between them. Here the CDR3 reads CASSFGGAKTEAFF. As DNA, the CDR3 is TGTGCCAGCAGCTTTGGGGGCGCAAAGACTGAAGCTTTCTTT.

This rearrangement joins TRBV6-1 to TRBJ1-2; 12 bases align to TRBD1. The CDR3 runs to 14 residues. In germline, CDR1 is MNHNS, CDR2 SASEGT. With V trimmed by 3 bases and J by 7 bases, 3 bases remained unmatched. The CDR3 here is CASSEGQGAFGYTF. CDR3 sequence (DNA): TGTGCCAGCAGTGAGGGACAGGGGGCGTTTGGCTACACCTTC.